These 5 T cell receptor beta chains came from one sample sequenced in a study of blood T cell repertoires in COVID-19. The repertoire was sequenced with immunoSEQ multiplex PCR; TCRdb's copy has only in-frame clones and lacks some. The sample records 70,000 or so clones, 87% being singletons. The material sequenced was peripheral blood. The receptors come from a man aged 45-60 years with active COVID-19.

In this sample, this clone turned up once. The chain couples TRBV29-1 to TRBJ2-2; 10 bases fit TRBD1. The V gene's germline CDR1 is SQVTM and CDR2 ANQGSEA. This CDR3 is built from 18 residues. Trimming took 7 bases from V and 0 from J; bases not matched to a gene: 14. The CDR3 loop is CSARIPGQGPTNTGELFF. Written as DNA, the CDR3 is TGCAGCGCTCGAATCCCGGGACAGGGGCCTACGAACACCGGGGAGCTGTTTTTT.

The chain is built from TRBV7-2 and TRBJ1-2, with 8 bases lining up with TRBD1. The CDR3 loop spans 14 amino acids. Germline V gives CDR1 SGHTA, CDR2 FQGNSA. V was pared by 1 base and J by 8 bases, with 6 bases of the junction left unmatched. This CDR3 reads CASSLGPGGYGYTF. The CDR3, as DNA: TGTGCCAGCAGCTTAGGGCCAGGGGGCTACGGCTACACCTTC. Looking up the rest from reference TRBV7-2 and TRBJ1-2 gives the full variable domain: GAGVSQSPSNKVTEKGKDVELRCDPISGHTALYWYRQSLGQGLEFLIYFQGNSAPDKSGLPSDRFSAERTGGSVSTLTIQRTQQEDSAVYLCASSLGPGGYGYTFGSGTRLTVV.

The genes are TRBV10-3 and TRBJ2-1; D is undetermined. Deletions cut 2 bases from V and 6 bases from J, with 8 bases between. Germline V CDR1 and CDR2: ENHRY, SYGVKD. The CDR3 runs to 13 residues. The CDR3 coding sequence is TGTGCCATCAGTGAGGCGGCACTCAATGAGCAGTTCTTC. Its translation: CAISEAALNEQFF.

V usage is TRBV19 and J usage is TRBJ1-1; no clear D. The CDR3 is 16 residues long. From germline, CDR1 is LNHDA and CDR2 SQIVND (reference sequence). V was cut by 8 bases and J by 0 bases, with 19 bases left in between. In DNA form, the CDR3 reads TGTGCCAGTTGTGCCAGTAGAGGGTCGGTGAACACTGAAGCTTTCTTT. Protein sequence: CASCASRGSVNTEAFF.

V and J are TRBV4-1 and TRBJ2-6, with a weak D call TRBD1 (5 bases). The CDR3 consists of 19 residues. From germline, CDR1 is MGHRA and CDR2 YSYEKL. Trimming took 0 bases from V and 3 from J, leaving 18 bases between them. The CDR3 loop is CASSQDTGRARFGANVLTF. CDR3 sequence (DNA): TGCGCCAGCAGCCAAGATACGGGCAGGGCTAGGTTTGGGGCCAACGTCCTGACTTTC.